The sequence of this TCR beta chain was determined in a study of human T cells and chemical hapten exposure. As for the study in general: Chiefly female patients presented with alopecia areata, totalis or universalis.

Regarding this clonotype: Its antigen remains unidentified.

Germline CDR1 is MNHEY and CDR2 is SMNVEV (reference sequence). The CDR3 extends over 13 amino acids. Trimming removed 5 bases at V and 9 bases at J, with 14 bases between. The study, taken as a whole, reports: As patch test score rose, PT1 expanded TCR counts tended to rise as well. Unchanged with DPC sensitization were TCRs above 1 in 1000 frequency. Among expanded TCRs, significantly more large CDR3 similarity clusters formed than among controls.

Regarding time point: patch test 1, 2 weeks after DPC sensitization. Treatment here: therapeutic diphenylcyclopropenone sensitization with weekly scalp DPC. TCRdb fed the RACE reads into MiXCR, producing one record per CDR3 protein. Here the sample spans 300,000 to 350,000 distinct CDR3 sequences, approximately 6.3% being singletons. The chain combines TRBV27 with TRBJ2-1, with D possibly called TRBD1 or TRBD2 (6 bases each). The clonotype comes from a woman between 18 and 29 years old with alopecia areata. Some clones in this sample may be carry-over from other donors' samples. The sample here was whole blood, taken in connection with sensitization to the hapten diphenylcyclopropenone (DPC). The CDR3 bases are TGTGCCAGCAGTCCTCCTGGGGGGCTTGAGCAGTTCTTC. Amino acids: CASSPPGGLEQFF.